The 6 T cell receptor beta chains reported below all come from one sample, sequenced in a study of blood T cell repertoires in COVID-19. Clones were sequenced by immunoSEQ multiplex PCR, and TCRdb holds only the in-frame ones, with some missing. The sample shows 200,000 to 300,000 clones, roughly four fifths of them seen only once. Sequencing was done on a sample of peripheral blood. The origin of the receptors is a woman older than 75 with acute or convalescent COVID-19.

A few counts support this clone. V and J are TRBV2 and TRBJ1-3; D uncertain. Germline values: CDR1 SNHLY, CDR2 FYNNEI. The CDR3 is 12 amino acids. The V end lost 6 bases, the J end lost 0 bases, and 3 bases lay between the germline ends. The CDR3 protein is CASSHSGNTIYF. The CDR3 DNA sequence: TGTGCCAGCAGCCACTCTGGAAACACCATATATTTT.

The rearrangement uses TRBV7-2 and TRBJ1-3; D gene ambiguous. V shed 0 bases and J shed 0 bases, with 12 bases lying between them. Germline V gene sequence: CDR1 SGHTA, CDR2 FQGNSA. CDR3 length equals 17 residues. In DNA form, the CDR3 reads TGTGCCAGCAGCTTAGCGAGGCAGATGCTCTCTGGAAACACCATATATTTT. Translated: CASSLARQMLSGNTIYF.

The chain has TRBV6-5 and TRBJ1-1; D is uncertain. V was trimmed by 6 bases and J by 0 bases, leaving 11 bases between them. The CDR3 length is 14 residues. Germline CDR1 MNHEY, CDR2 SVGAGI. In DNA form, the CDR3 reads TGTGCCAGCAGGGTTCGGGTCTTGAACACTGAAGCTTTCTTT. Translated: CASRVRVLNTEAFF.

This clone occurred once. The genes are TRBV30 and TRBJ2-5; 9 bases match TRBD1. Germline V gene lookup returns CDR1 GTSNPN and CDR2 SVGIG (reference sequence). V lost 3 bases and J lost 5; bases outside the gene matches: 7. The CDR3 has 14 residues. CDR3 bases: TGTGCCTGGAGCCTACAGGGGGCTGGGGAGACCCAGTACTTC. As protein: CAWSLQGAGETQYF.

The rearrangement uses TRBV29-1 and TRBJ1-4; D is undetermined. This CDR3 has 13 residues. Trimming removed 5 bases from V and 7 bases from J, with 14 bases in between. CDR1 and CDR2 (germline): SQVTM, ANQGSEA. CDR3 sequence: CSVLRAGGEKLFF. The CDR3 DNA sequence: TGCAGCGTTCTGAGAGCGGGCGGTGAAAAACTGTTTTTT. Drawing the rest from reference TRBV29-1 and TRBJ1-4, the complete variable domain is SAVISQKPSRDICQRGTSLTIQCQVDSQVTMMFWYRQQPGQSLTLIATANQGSEATYESGFVIDKFPISRPNLTFSTLTVSNMSPEDSSIYLCSVLRAGGEKLFFGSGTQLSVL.

This clone appeared once. The V gene is TRBV11-2, the J gene TRBJ1-1; D is uncertain. The ends were cut back, 5 bases at V and 3 bases at J, with 19 bases in the middle. CDR3 length: 16 residues. The germline gives CDR1 SGHAT, CDR2 FQNNGV. The DNA of the CDR3 is TGTGCCAGCAGCCGCCGGAGTACTTCTTCATACACTGAAGCTTTCTTT. Translated, it gives CASSRRSTSSYTEAFF.